This T cell receptor (beta chain) originates from a study of Ad26.COV2.S vaccination and SARS-CoV-2 variants. The length of the CDR3 is 11 residues. The germline V gene encodes CDR1 MDHEN and CDR2 SYDVKM. V lost 10 bases, J lost 5 bases, and 11 bases lay in between. Only in-frame clones appear in the TCRdb table, and some are missing; sequencing was by immunoSEQ multiplex PCR. The sample comprises over 130,000 clones, 86% of which are singletons, and more than 4.5% rests with the top ten. This receptor was obtained from a human donor who had recovered from COVID-19. The material sequenced was peripheral blood, taken after recovery from COVID-19. The chain recombines TRBV28 with TRBJ1-2; D is unclear. In DNA form, the CDR3 reads TGTGCCACTGATTCCCTTTATGGCTACACCTTC. Protein sequence: CATDSLYGYTF.